This entry lists 9 T cell receptor beta chains sequenced from one sample in a study of sequential checkpoint blockade in melanoma. Repertoires were generated with immunoSEQ multiplex PCR, while TCRdb's copy carries only in-frame clones and drops some. The sample lists 40,000 or so clones; around 86% were seen once. The treatment denotes: randomized to nivolumab then ipilimumab (arm A) or the reverse (arm B). Sequenced material: CD8+ T cells sorted from blood (inferred from file names), taken from a patient given nivolumab and ipilimumab in sequence. Receptors were obtained from a human donor with melanoma.

The chain uses TRBV13 and TRBJ2-7, with 9 bases that match TRBD1. V dropped 5 bases and J dropped 6; count of bases not matched to a gene: 11. CDR3 size: 15 residues. Germline V gives CDR1 PRHDT, CDR2 FYEKMQ (reference sequence). CDR3: CASSPAGTGFTEQYF. The CDR3 region has the DNA TGTGCCAGCAGCCCAGCCGGGACAGGGTTTACCGAGCAGTACTTC.

The sample holds one count of this clone. This chain uses TRBV27 with TRBJ2-1; D perhaps matches TRBD2 (6 bases). V lost 6 bases, J lost 6 bases, and 12 bases lay in between. This CDR3 spans 13 amino acids. CDR1 and CDR2 from the germline V gene are MNHEY and SMNVEV (reference sequence). The DNA of the CDR3 is TGTGCCAGCAGCCCGACTAGATTCAATGAGCAGTTCTTC. Protein sequence: CASSPTRFNEQFF.

To note about this clone: One junction end disagrees with the germline gene, perhaps due to a read error. For the CDR3, the DNA is TGTGCCAGCAGCCAAGGGTCTGAGCGGTACTTC. Encoded protein: CASSQGSERYF. This chain uses TRBV14 with TRBJ2-7; no clear D gene. From germline, CDR1 is SGHDN and CDR2 FVKESK. This CDR3 spans 11 amino acids.

The CDR3, as DNA: TGTGCCACCAGCAGAGATGGGGGGGGACTAGGGGGCAATGAGCAGTTCTTC. Translated: CATSRDGGGLGGNEQFF. The rearrangement links TRBV15 to TRBJ2-1; 8 bases align to TRBD2. The CDR3 length is 17 residues. In germline, CDR1 is LNHNV, CDR2 YYDKDF (reference sequence). Trimming took 0 bases from V and 6 from J; bases not matched to a gene: 10.

The chain couples TRBV15 to TRBJ1-2, with 7 bases fitting TRBD1. The CDR3 is made up of 18 amino acids. CDR1 is LNHNV and CDR2 is YYDKDF in the germline V gene (reference sequence). Trimming cost V 0 bases and J 4 bases; bases outside gene matches: 14. The CDR3 reads CATSRDSRQGSESYGYTF. The CDR3 DNA reads TGTGCCACCAGCAGAGATTCTCGACAGGGTTCGGAGAGCTATGGCTACACCTTC.

This clone has only one observation. The V and J genes are TRBV5-4 and TRBJ1-1, with D unresolved. V shed 4 bases and J shed 1 base, with 11 bases lying between them. The germline CDR1 and CDR2 sequences are SGHNT and YYREEE (reference sequence). The CDR3 contains 14 residues. Written as DNA, the CDR3 is TGTGCCAGCAGCGCGGGCGTGTCGAACACTGAAGCTTTCTTT. This codes for CASSAGVSNTEAFF.

This rearrangement joins TRBV14 to TRBJ2-5; D remains ambiguous. The DNA end favors TRBJ2-7, so the J call may be wrong. Germline assignment: CDR1 SGHDN and CDR2 FVKESK. The length of the CDR3 is 11 residues. This CDR3 reads CASSQGYEQYF. For the CDR3, the DNA is TGTGCCAGCAGCCAAGGGTACGAGCAGTACTTC.

V and J are TRBV6-4 and TRBJ2-7, with 7 bases fitting TRBD2. Germline values: CDR1 MRHNA, CDR2 SNTAGT. This CDR3 spans 16 amino acids. Germline trimming cut 8 bases from V and 2 bases from J; bases unmatched to any gene: 15. Here the CDR3 reads CASPYTTTSATYEQYF. The CDR3, as DNA: TGTGCCAGCCCTTACACCACAACTAGCGCAACCTACGAGCAGTACTTC.

In the case of this clone: Additional DNA sequences in this sample encode the identical CDR3. The chain combines TRBV7-9 with TRBJ2-1; D is unclear. The V end lost 3 bases, the J end lost 9 bases, and 3 bases lay between the germline ends. This CDR3 spans 10 amino acids. The germline gives CDR1 SEHNR, CDR2 FQNEAQ (reference sequence). This CDR3 is CASSFSEQFF. The CDR3 DNA sequence: TGTGCCAGCAGCTTCAGTGAGCAGTTCTTC.